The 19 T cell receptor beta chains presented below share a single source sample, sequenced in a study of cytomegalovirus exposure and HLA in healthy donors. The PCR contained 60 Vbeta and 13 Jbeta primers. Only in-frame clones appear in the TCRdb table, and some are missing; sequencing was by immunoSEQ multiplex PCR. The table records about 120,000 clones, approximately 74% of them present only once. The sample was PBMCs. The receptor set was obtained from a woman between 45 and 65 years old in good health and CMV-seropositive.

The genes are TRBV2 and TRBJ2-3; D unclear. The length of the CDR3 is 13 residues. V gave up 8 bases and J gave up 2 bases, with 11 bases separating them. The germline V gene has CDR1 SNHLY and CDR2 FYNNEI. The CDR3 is CASGQLLTDTQYF. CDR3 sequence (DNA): TGTGCCAGCGGGCAATTGCTCACAGATACGCAGTATTTT.

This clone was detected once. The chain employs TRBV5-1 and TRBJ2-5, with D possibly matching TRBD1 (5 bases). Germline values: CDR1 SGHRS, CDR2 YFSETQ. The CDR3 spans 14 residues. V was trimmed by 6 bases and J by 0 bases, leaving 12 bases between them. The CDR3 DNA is TGCGCCAGCACTACGACAGAGTACCAAGAGACCCAGTACTTC. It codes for CASTTTEYQETQYF.

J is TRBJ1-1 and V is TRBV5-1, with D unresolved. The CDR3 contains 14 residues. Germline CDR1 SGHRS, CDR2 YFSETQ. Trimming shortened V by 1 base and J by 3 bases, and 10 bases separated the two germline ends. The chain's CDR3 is CASSLKPPDTEAFF. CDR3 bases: TGCGCCAGCAGCTTGAAGCCTCCGGACACTGAAGCTTTCTTT.

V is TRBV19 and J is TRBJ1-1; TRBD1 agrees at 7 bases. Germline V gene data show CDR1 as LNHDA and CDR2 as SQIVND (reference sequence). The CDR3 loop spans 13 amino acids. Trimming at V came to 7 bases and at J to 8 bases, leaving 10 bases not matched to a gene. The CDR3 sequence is CASNPWGQPEAFF. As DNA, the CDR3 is TGTGCCAGTAACCCCTGGGGACAGCCAGAAGCTTTCTTT.

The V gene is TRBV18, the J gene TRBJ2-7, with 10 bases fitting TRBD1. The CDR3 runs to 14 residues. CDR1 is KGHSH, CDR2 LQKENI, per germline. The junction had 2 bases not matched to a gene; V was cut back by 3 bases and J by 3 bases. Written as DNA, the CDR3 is TGTGCCAGCTCACCCGGGACAGGGGACTACGAGCAGTACTTC. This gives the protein CASSPGTGDYEQYF.

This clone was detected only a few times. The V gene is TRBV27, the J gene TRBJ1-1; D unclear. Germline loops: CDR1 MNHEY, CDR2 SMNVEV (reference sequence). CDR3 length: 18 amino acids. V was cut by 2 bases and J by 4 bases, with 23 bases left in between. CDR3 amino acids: CASSLSPGSPGGSTEAFF. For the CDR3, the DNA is TGTGCCAGCAGTTTAAGTCCGGGGTCCCCCGGCGGTAGCACTGAAGCTTTCTTT.

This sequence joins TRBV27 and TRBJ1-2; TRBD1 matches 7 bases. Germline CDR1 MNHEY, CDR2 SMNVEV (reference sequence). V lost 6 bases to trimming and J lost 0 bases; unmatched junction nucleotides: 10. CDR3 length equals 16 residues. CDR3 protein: CASSPGQAKPNYGYTF. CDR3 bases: TGTGCCAGCAGCCCCGGACAGGCGAAACCTAACTATGGCTACACCTTC.

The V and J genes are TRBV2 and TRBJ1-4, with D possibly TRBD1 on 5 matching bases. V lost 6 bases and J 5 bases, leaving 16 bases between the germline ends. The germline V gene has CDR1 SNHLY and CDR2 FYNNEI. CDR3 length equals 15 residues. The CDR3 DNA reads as TGTGCCAGCAGGCCTACAGGAACAATAAATGAAAAACTGTTTTTT. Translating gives CASRPTGTINEKLFF.

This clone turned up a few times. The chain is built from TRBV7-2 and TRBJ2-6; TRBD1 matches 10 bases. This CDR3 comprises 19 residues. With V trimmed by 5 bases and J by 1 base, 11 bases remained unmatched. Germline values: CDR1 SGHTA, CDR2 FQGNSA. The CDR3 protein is CASSPKVGQGGSGANVLTF. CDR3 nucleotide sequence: TGTGCCAGCAGCCCGAAGGTTGGACAGGGGGGATCTGGGGCCAACGTCCTGACTTTC.

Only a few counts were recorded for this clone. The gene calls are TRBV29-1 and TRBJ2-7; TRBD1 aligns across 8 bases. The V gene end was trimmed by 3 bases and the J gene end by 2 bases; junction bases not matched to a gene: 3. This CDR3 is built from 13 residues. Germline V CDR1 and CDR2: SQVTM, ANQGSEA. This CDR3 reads CSVETGVPYEQYF. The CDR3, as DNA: TGCAGCGTTGAGACAGGGGTGCCCTACGAGCAGTACTTC.

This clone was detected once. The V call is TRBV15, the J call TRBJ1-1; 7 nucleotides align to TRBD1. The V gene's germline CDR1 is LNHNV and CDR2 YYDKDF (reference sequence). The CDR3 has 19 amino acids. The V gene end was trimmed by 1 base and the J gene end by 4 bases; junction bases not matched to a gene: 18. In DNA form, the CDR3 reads TGTGCCACCAGCAGAGGGGGAGCGCCTAGACAGGGAGCGGGCACTGAAGCTTTCTTT. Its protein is CATSRGGAPRQGAGTEAFF.

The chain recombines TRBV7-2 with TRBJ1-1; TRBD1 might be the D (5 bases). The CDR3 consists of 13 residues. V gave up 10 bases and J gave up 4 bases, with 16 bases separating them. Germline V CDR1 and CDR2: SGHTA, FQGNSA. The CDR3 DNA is TGTGCCACCACAACACATAGGGGCACTGAAGCTTTCTTT. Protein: CATTTHRGTEAFF. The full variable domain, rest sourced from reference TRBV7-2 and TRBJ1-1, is GAGVSQSPSNKVTEKGKDVELRCDPISGHTALYWYRQSLGQGLEFLIYFQGNSAPDKSGLPSDRFSAERTGGSVSTLTIQRTQQEDSAVYLCATTTHRGTEAFFGQGTRLTVV.

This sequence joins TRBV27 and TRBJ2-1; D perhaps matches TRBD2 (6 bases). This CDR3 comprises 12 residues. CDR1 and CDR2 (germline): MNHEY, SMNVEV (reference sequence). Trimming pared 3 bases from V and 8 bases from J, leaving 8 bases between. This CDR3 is CASSLEGHEQFF. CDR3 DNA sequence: TGTGCCAGCAGTTTGGAGGGCCATGAGCAGTTCTTC.

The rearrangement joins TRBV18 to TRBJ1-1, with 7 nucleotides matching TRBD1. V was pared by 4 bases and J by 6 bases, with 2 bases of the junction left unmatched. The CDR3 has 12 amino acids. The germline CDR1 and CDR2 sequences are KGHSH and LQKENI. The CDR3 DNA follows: TGTGCCAGCTCACGACAGGGCCCTGAAGCTTTCTTT. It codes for CASSRQGPEAFF.

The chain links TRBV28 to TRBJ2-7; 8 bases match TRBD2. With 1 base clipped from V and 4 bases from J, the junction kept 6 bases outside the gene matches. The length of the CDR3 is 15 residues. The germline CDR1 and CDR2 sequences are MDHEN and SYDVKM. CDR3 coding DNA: TGTGCCAGCAGTTTATACGGGGGGGCCAGGTACGAGCAGTACTTC. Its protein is CASSLYGGARYEQYF. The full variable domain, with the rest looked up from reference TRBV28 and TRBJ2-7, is DVKVTQSSRYLVKRTGEKVFLECVQDMDHENMFWYRQDPGLGLRLIYFSYDVKMKEKGDIPEGYSVSREKKERFSLILESASTNQTSMYLCASSLYGGARYEQYFGPGTRLTVT.

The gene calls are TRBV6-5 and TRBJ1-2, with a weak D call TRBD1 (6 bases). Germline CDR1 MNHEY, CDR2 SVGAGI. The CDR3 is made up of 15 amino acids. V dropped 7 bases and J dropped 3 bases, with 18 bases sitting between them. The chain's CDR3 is CASTKGGDLDYGYTF. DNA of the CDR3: TGTGCCAGCACGAAAGGGGGGGATCTTGACTATGGCTACACCTTC.

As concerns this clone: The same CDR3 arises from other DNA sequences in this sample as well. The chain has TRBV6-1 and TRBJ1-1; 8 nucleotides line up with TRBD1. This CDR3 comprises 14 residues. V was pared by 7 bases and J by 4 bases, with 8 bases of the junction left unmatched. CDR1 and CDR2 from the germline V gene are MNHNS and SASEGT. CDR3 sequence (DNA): TGTGCCAGCACCGGACAGGGCCGAAGCACTGAAGCTTTCTTT. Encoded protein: CASTGQGRSTEAFF.

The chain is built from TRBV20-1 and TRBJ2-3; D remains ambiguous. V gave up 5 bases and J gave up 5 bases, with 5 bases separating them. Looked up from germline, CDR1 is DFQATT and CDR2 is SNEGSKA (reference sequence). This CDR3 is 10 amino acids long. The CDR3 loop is CSAPGDTQYF. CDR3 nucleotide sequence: TGCAGTGCTCCGGGAGATACGCAGTATTTT.

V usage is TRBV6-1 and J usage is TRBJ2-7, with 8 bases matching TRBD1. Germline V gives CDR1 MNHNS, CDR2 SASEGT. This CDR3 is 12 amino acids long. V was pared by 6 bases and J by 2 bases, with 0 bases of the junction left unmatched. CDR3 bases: TGTGCCAGCAGGGACAGGGCCTACGAGCAGTACTTC. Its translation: CASRDRAYEQYF.